A single sample gave rise to the 32 T cell receptor beta chains below, sequenced in a study of blood T cell repertoires in COVID-19. Profiling relied on immunoSEQ multiplex PCR, and the TCRdb table lists in-frame clones only, not all of them. Of some 46,000 clones in the sample, more than 65% were seen once. Sequencing was carried out using peripheral blood. The receptors shown here come from a woman in her sixties with acute or convalescent COVID-19.

V gene TRBV2 combines with J gene TRBJ2-2, with 7 bases aligning to TRBD1. The CDR3 totals 14 residues. With V trimmed by 11 bases and J by 1 base, 7 bases remained unmatched. Germline V gene sequence: CDR1 SNHLY, CDR2 FYNNEI. The CDR3 region is CARTGTVNTGELFF. CDR3 in DNA: TGTGCCCGAACCGGGACAGTGAACACCGGGGAGCTGTTTTTT.

The rearrangement joins TRBV9 to TRBJ2-7; 7 bases align to TRBD1. V dropped 3 bases and J dropped 2; count of bases not matched to a gene: 5. CDR3 size: 14 residues. CDR1 SGDLS and CDR2 YYNGEE come from the germline V gene. In DNA form, the CDR3 reads TGTGCCAGCAGCGAAAATGACAGGGCCTACGAGCAGTACTTC. Its protein product is CASSENDRAYEQYF.

By its share, this clone is medium-sized (0.01 to 0.1%). This chain links TRBV7-9 with TRBJ1-1; D call uncertain. The CDR3 totals 16 residues. Germline V gene data show CDR1 as SEHNR and CDR2 as FQNEAQ (reference sequence). With 6 bases removed from V and 1 base from J, the gap between germline ends came to 18 bases. The CDR3 sequence is CASRQTHTGKNTEAFF. Here the CDR3 DNA reads TGTGCCAGCAGGCAAACCCACACGGGAAAGAACACTGAAGCTTTCTTT.

The chain carries TRBV4-3 and TRBJ1-1; the D gene is possibly TRBD1 (5 bases). The V gene's germline CDR1 is LGHNA and CDR2 YSLEER. The CDR3 contains 12 residues. V lost 0 bases, J lost 8 bases, and 7 bases lay in between. Written as DNA, the CDR3 is TGCGCCAGCAGCCAAGATCCAGGGGAAGCTTTCTTT. Its translation is CASSQDPGEAFF.

This chain links TRBV5-1 with TRBJ1-4, with 9 bases fitting TRBD1. The V gene's germline CDR1 is SGHRS and CDR2 YFSETQ. The ends lost 4 bases at V and 8 bases at J; junction bases unmatched: 18. The CDR3 covers 18 residues. The CDR3 DNA reads as TGCGCCAGCAGCCGCCTCGGGACAGGGTCCGTGGGGGGCGAAAAACTGTTTTTT. It specifies CASSRLGTGSVGGEKLFF.

V gene TRBV7-2 combines with J gene TRBJ1-2, with a weak D call TRBD1 (5 bases). The V gene lost 4 bases and the J gene lost 6 bases, with 15 bases spanning the gap. This CDR3 has 14 residues. From germline, CDR1 is SGHTA and CDR2 FQGNSA. The CDR3 bases are TGTGCCAGCAGCTCCTACGCAGGGCGGAATGGCTACACCTTC. Protein sequence: CASSSYAGRNGYTF. Filled out from reference TRBV7-2 and TRBJ1-2, the complete variable domain reads GAGVSQSPSNKVTEKGKDVELRCDPISGHTALYWYRQSLGQGLEFLIYFQGNSAPDKSGLPSDRFSAERTGGSVSTLTIQRTQQEDSAVYLCASSSYAGRNGYTFGSGTRLTVV.

V gene TRBV4-1 combines with J gene TRBJ1-1, with D unresolved. The length of the CDR3 is 14 residues. The germline gives CDR1 MGHRA, CDR2 YSYEKL. Trimming shortened V by 3 bases and J by 1 base, and 9 bases separated the two germline ends. For the CDR3, the DNA is TGCGCCAGCAGCCAGGAGGGTCGGAACACTGAAGCTTTCTTT. It translates to CASSQEGRNTEAFF.

The chain recombines TRBV19 with TRBJ1-3; D unclear. CDR1 is LNHDA, CDR2 SQIVND, per germline (reference sequence). The CDR3 is 13 amino acids. V lost 5 bases, J lost 3 bases, and 8 bases lay in between. Here the CDR3 reads CASSGQSGNTIYF. The CDR3 bases are TGTGCCAGTAGTGGGCAGAGTGGAAACACCATATATTTT.

The J gene is TRBJ2-3, the V gene TRBV2; D remains ambiguous. The CDR3 is made up of 15 amino acids. Germline V gene lookup returns CDR1 SNHLY and CDR2 FYNNEI. Trimming stripped 8 bases from V and 1 base from J, with 16 bases between. The CDR3: CASSRQTLGTDTQYF. CDR3 nucleotides: TGTGCCAGCTCCAGGCAGACCCTTGGCACAGATACGCAGTATTTT.

J is TRBJ2-2 and V is TRBV10-1; the D gene is possibly TRBD1 (6 bases). The CDR3 has 14 amino acids. Trimming cost V 2 bases and J 5 bases, with 9 bases left between them. Germline V CDR1 and CDR2: WNHNN, SYGVQD (reference sequence). CDR3: CASSERGWTGELFF. DNA for the CDR3: TGCGCCAGCAGTGAGAGGGGGTGGACCGGGGAGCTGTTTTTT.

V is TRBV10-1 and J is TRBJ1-5; a weak D match, TRBD1 (6 bases). Trimming removed 6 bases at V and 0 bases at J, with 12 bases between. Germline V gene data show CDR1 as WNHNN and CDR2 as SYGVQD (reference sequence). The CDR3 spans 15 residues. As DNA, the CDR3 is TGCGCCAGCAGGATACAGGGACATAGCAATCAGCCCCAGCATTTT. This sequence encodes CASRIQGHSNQPQHF.

The J gene is TRBJ2-7, the V gene TRBV11-1; TRBD1 aligns across 9 bases. The CDR3 is 16 amino acids. V shed 1 base and J 2 bases; nucleotides not matched to a gene: 6. The germline V gene has CDR1 SGHAT and CDR2 FQDESV (reference sequence). CDR3 coding DNA: TGTGCCAGCAGCTTAGAGGGGACAGGGAGGCCCTACGAGCAGTACTTC. Its protein is CASSLEGTGRPYEQYF.

This chain joins TRBV3-1 (or the pseudogene TRBV3-2) and TRBJ1-2; D remains ambiguous. CDR1 is LGHDT, CDR2 YNNKEL, per germline (reference sequence). The ends were cut back, 1 base at V and 0 bases at J, with 18 bases in the middle. The CDR3 contains 18 residues. The CDR3 loop is CASSQVLRGGSANYGYTF. The CDR3 bases are TGTGCCAGCAGCCAAGTCCTACGCGGCGGCTCAGCTAACTATGGCTACACCTTC.

This clone has just a few counts. The J gene is TRBJ1-5, the V gene TRBV14, with D perhaps matching TRBD1 (5 bases). Germline-derived CDR1 and CDR2 are SGHDN and FVKESK. This CDR3 spans 14 amino acids. Trimming cost V 4 bases and J 2 bases, with 9 bases left between them. CDR3 DNA sequence: TGTGCCAGCAGCCGGGGGGGTGGCAATCAGCCCCAGCATTTT. It is translated as CASSRGGGNQPQHF.

The chain joins TRBV4-2 to TRBJ2-2, with D possibly matching TRBD2 (6 bases). The V end was cut by 0 bases, the J end by 7 bases, with 9 bases between. This CDR3 has 14 residues. Looked up from germline, CDR1 is LGHNA and CDR2 is YNFKEQ. CDR3 protein: CASSQEWDFGELFF. CDR3 bases: TGTGCCAGCAGCCAAGAATGGGACTTCGGGGAGCTGTTTTTT.

The V and J genes are TRBV3-1 (or the pseudogene TRBV3-2) and TRBJ1-2, with D possibly being TRBD1 (5 bases). In germline, CDR1 is LGHDT, CDR2 YNNKEL (reference sequence). V was shortened by 5 bases and J by 8 bases, with 18 bases between the two germline ends. The CDR3 has 14 residues. The DNA of the CDR3 is TGTGCCAGCAGCTCTGCCGGGGGAGTCTACGGCTACACCTTC. It codes for CASSSAGGVYGYTF.

V and J are TRBV7-6 and TRBJ2-1; 9 bases are shared with TRBD2. Trimming at V came to 1 base and at J to 6 bases, leaving 4 bases not matched to a gene. Germline V gene sequence: CDR1 SGHVS, CDR2 FNYEAQ. The CDR3 has 15 residues. DNA for the CDR3: TGTGCCAGCAGCTTAGGGCTAGCGGGGAGCAATGAGCAGTTCTTC. It encodes CASSLGLAGSNEQFF.

As DNA, the CDR3 is TGTGCCAGCAATAGGGGGGGACCAGCAGCCACCGGGGAGCTGTTTTTT. Its protein product is CASNRGGPAATGELFF. V and J are TRBV2 and TRBJ2-2; possible D gene TRBD2, 7 bases. Germline V gene data show CDR1 as SNHLY and CDR2 as FYNNEI. V was pared by 7 bases and J by 4 bases, with 19 bases between. The CDR3 extends over 16 amino acids.

The chain has TRBV24-1 and TRBJ1-2; 7 bases are a match to TRBD1. Per germline, CDR1 KGHDR and CDR2 SFDVKD. This CDR3 has 15 amino acids. With V trimmed by 4 bases and J by 1 base, 5 bases remained unmatched. For the CDR3, the DNA is TGTGCCACCAGTGAAAGGACAGGTCATAACTATGGCTACACCTTC. This codes for CATSERTGHNYGYTF.

The chain has TRBV3-1 (or the pseudogene TRBV3-2) and TRBJ1-2; 11 bases agree with TRBD1. V lost 4 bases and J lost 6; bases outside the gene matches: 13. CDR1 LGHDT and CDR2 YNNKEL come from the germline V gene (reference sequence). The CDR3 covers 17 residues. This CDR3 reads CASSPGQGANEIDGYTF. CDR3 bases: TGTGCCAGCAGCCCCGGACAGGGGGCGAATGAAATTGATGGCTACACCTTC.

The rearrangement joins TRBV12-5 to TRBJ2-2; no firm D call. Deletions cut 11 bases from V and 4 bases from J, with 14 bases between. The CDR3 is made up of 13 amino acids. From germline, CDR1 is LGHNT and CDR2 FRNRAP. The CDR3 spells CASQRGVTGELFF. CDR3 nucleotide sequence: TGTGCTTCCCAACGTGGAGTCACCGGGGAGCTGTTTTTT.

This clone was seen only a few times. V is TRBV19 and J is TRBJ1-1; D is unclear. The CDR3 covers 13 residues. V dropped 11 bases and J dropped 1 base, with 14 bases sitting between them. Germline-derived CDR1 and CDR2 are LNHDA and SQIVND (reference sequence). The CDR3 DNA reads TGTGCCGTAAGACCCGACAAGAACACTGAAGCTTTCTTT. As protein: CAVRPDKNTEAFF.

The chain employs TRBV5-6 and TRBJ1-1, with 10 nucleotides matching TRBD1. From germline, CDR1 is SGHDT and CDR2 YYEEEE. The J segment lost 6 bases and the V segment lost 4 bases, leaving 12 bases of the junction unmatched. CDR3 length equals 16 residues. The CDR3 here is CASSPDRGRGIAEAFF. The CDR3 nucleotides are TGTGCCAGCAGCCCAGACAGGGGGCGCGGCATCGCTGAAGCTTTCTTT.

This clone was seen a single time. The genes are TRBV18 and TRBJ1-3; perhaps TRBD1 as D (6 bases). The V end was cut by 2 bases, the J end by 0 bases, with 11 bases between. Germline CDR1 reads KGHSH; CDR2 reads LQKENI. The CDR3 covers 16 residues. The CDR3 sequence: CASSPGQSRSGNTIYF. CDR3 in DNA: TGTGCCAGCTCACCAGGACAGTCCCGCTCTGGAAACACCATATATTTT.

V gene TRBV5-1 combines with J gene TRBJ1-1; 8 bases fit TRBD1. This CDR3 has 13 residues. The junction had 5 bases not matched to a gene; V was cut back by 0 bases and J by 10 bases. Germline V CDR1 and CDR2: SGHRS, YFSETQ. This CDR3 reads CASSLGTGSGAFF. The CDR3 DNA follows: TGCGCCAGCAGCTTGGGGACAGGGTCAGGAGCTTTCTTT.

The J gene is TRBJ2-1, the V gene TRBV18; 7 bases are a match to TRBD2. Germline V gene data show CDR1 as KGHSH and CDR2 as LQKENI. V lost 5 bases and J lost 8; bases outside the gene matches: 18. The CDR3 extends over 17 amino acids. The CDR3 DNA sequence: TGTGCCAGCTCAGCGGACGCCTCCGGGGGGTATGAGGATGAGCAGTTCTTC. Amino acid sequence: CASSADASGGYEDEQFF.

This clone was found a few times. The rearrangement uses TRBV24-1 and TRBJ2-1; 8 nucleotides align to TRBD1. The V segment lost 6 bases and the J segment 0 bases; nucleotides outside the gene matches: 9. The CDR3 runs to 17 residues. The germline CDR1 and CDR2 sequences are KGHDR and SFDVKD. This chain's CDR3 is CATSNTDRGFSYNEQFF. The CDR3 DNA follows: TGTGCCACCAGTAATACAGACAGGGGTTTCTCCTACAATGAGCAGTTCTTC.

This rearrangement joins TRBV24-1 to TRBJ2-3; D might be TRBD1 (7 bases). CDR3 length: 16 residues. Trimming stripped 5 bases from V and 2 bases from J, with 16 bases between. Germline values: CDR1 KGHDR, CDR2 SFDVKD. CDR3 coding DNA: TGTGCCACCAGTGCCGCGGGACAGCCTAACACAGATACGCAGTATTTT. As protein: CATSAAGQPNTDTQYF.

The chain employs TRBV19 and TRBJ1-6; D is perhaps TRBD1 (5 bases). With 9 bases removed from V and 7 bases from J, the gap between germline ends came to 10 bases. This CDR3 region has 12 residues. Germline V gives CDR1 LNHDA, CDR2 SQIVND (reference sequence). CDR3 amino acids: CASTGQNSPLHF. The CDR3, as DNA: TGTGCCAGCACAGGTCAGAATTCACCCCTCCACTTT.

J is TRBJ1-2 and V is TRBV14, with 9 bases matching TRBD1. The CDR3 consists of 16 residues. The germline CDR1 and CDR2 sequences are SGHDN and FVKESK. The junction had 12 bases not matched to a gene; V was cut back by 4 bases and J by 6 bases. Written as DNA, the CDR3 is TGTGCCAGCAGCCCGTCCATCGGGACAGGGCGTAATGGCTACACCTTC. Amino acids: CASSPSIGTGRNGYTF.

The sample holds one count of this clone. V is TRBV5-1 and J is TRBJ2-1, with TRBD2 matching over 7 bases. The germline gives CDR1 SGHRS, CDR2 YFSETQ. This CDR3 is 14 amino acids long. J lost 13 bases, V lost 0 bases, and 10 bases had no gene match. In DNA form, the CDR3 reads TGCGCCAGCAGCTTGGGCGCGCTGGGGGGGGGACAGTTCTTC. Amino acid sequence: CASSLGALGGGQFF.

The chain uses TRBV12-3 or TRBV12-4 and TRBJ1-2; D gene uncertain. The CDR3 sequence is 13 residues long. V shed 5 bases and J shed 7 bases, with 14 bases lying between them. The CDR3 sequence: CASSLGSSFGYTF. The CDR3 DNA sequence: TGTGCCAGCAGTCTGGGGAGCAGCTTTGGCTACACCTTC.